The 6 T cell receptor beta chains listed next were all sequenced from one sample in a study of blood T cell repertoires in COVID-19. Profiled with immunoSEQ multiplex PCR; TCRdb holds only in-frame clones, not every one. The sample lists about 230,000 clones, over 75% seen once, with around 10% in the top ten. Sequenced input: peripheral blood. The receptors originated from a man aged 50-60 years with COVID-19, enrolled during active disease.

Points on this clone: This CDR3 is also generated by other DNA sequences in the sample. The rearrangement links TRBV29-1 to TRBJ2-7; 8 bases are shared with TRBD1. The CDR3 is 12 residues long. V was clipped by 4 bases and J by 4 bases; unmatched bases: 3. Germline V gives CDR1 SQVTM, CDR2 ANQGSEA. CDR3 nucleotide sequence: TGCAGCGTTGTTCAGGGGGCTTACGAGCAGTACTTC. This codes for CSVVQGAYEQYF.

This CDR3 reads CASHLRGGAGRRHF. Here the CDR3 DNA reads TGTGCCAGCCACTTAAGGGGCGGTGCTGGACGGCGGCATTTT. This rearrangement joins TRBV11-2 to TRBJ1-5; D possibly corresponds to TRBD1 (5 bases). Germline lookup yields CDR1 SGHAT and CDR2 FQNNGV. The CDR3 totals 14 residues. Deletions cut 8 bases from V and 15 bases from J, with 26 bases between.

CDR3 sequence: CASSLDSLATGELFF. Here the CDR3 DNA reads TGTGCCAGCAGCTTAGACTCGCTTGCCACCGGGGAGCTGTTTTTT. This chain links TRBV7-7 with TRBJ2-2; unclear D gene. The germline V and J ends were trimmed by 1 base and 4 bases, with 10 bases remaining between them. Germline V gives CDR1 SSHAT, CDR2 FNYEAQ (reference sequence). CDR3 size: 15 residues.

The chain joins TRBV3-1 (or the pseudogene TRBV3-2) to TRBJ2-2; D unclear. Germline V gene sequence: CDR1 LGHDT, CDR2 YNNKEL (reference sequence). This CDR3 spans 14 amino acids. Trimming took off 5 bases at V and 3 bases at J, with 10 bases between the two ends. Here the CDR3 DNA reads TGTGCCAGCAGCATACGACAAGACACCGGGGAGCTGTTTTTT. Protein sequence: CASSIRQDTGELFF.

The rearrangement links TRBV21-1 to TRBJ2-7; the D call in the table, TRBD2, was not verified against the DNA. TRBV21-1 is deemed a pseudogene. The CDR3 is 19 residues long. CDR3 coding DNA: TGTGCCAGCAGCAAAGAGGATGGGACTAGCGGGGCTAAACCCTACGAGCAGTACTTC. Translated, it gives CASSKEDGTSGAKPYEQYF.

The rearrangement joins TRBV14 to TRBJ1-1; D is undetermined. The CDR3 is made up of 13 amino acids. V was pared by 3 bases and J by 1 base, with 6 bases between. The germline V gene has CDR1 SGHDN and CDR2 FVKESK. CDR3 protein: CASSHNRNTEAFF. The CDR3, as DNA: TGTGCCAGCAGCCACAACAGGAACACTGAAGCTTTCTTT. Using reference TRBV14 and TRBJ1-1 for the parts outside the CDR3, the full variable domain is EAGVTQFPSHSVIEKGQTVTLRCDPISGHDNLYWYRRVMGKEIKFLLHFVKESKQDESGMPNNRFLAERTGGTYSTLKVQPAELEDSGVYFCASSHNRNTEAFFGQGTRLTVV.